Listed below are T cell receptor beta chains from one sample, sequenced in a study of cytomegalovirus exposure and HLA in healthy donors. Only in-frame clones appear in the TCRdb table, and some are missing; sequencing was by immunoSEQ multiplex PCR. The table includes some 120,000 clones, roughly four fifths detected once. Sequencing input: PBMCs. The receptors here all came from a male donor in good health and CMV-seropositive. Each CDR3 is given with its conserved first and last residue. A D gene is named only where the DNA matches it firmly. Clone size, where shown, is once, few, many, or a class for clones that have expanded.

j_call: TRBJ2-7
clone_size: .
v_call: TRBV11-2
d_call: .
cdr3_nt: TGTGCCAGCACTCCAGGGGTCATCTCCTACGAGCAGTACTTC
cdr3_aa: CASTPGVISYEQYF

j_call: TRBJ2-1
clone_size: .
v_call: TRBV6-5
d_call: .
cdr3_nt: TGTGCCAGCAGTTACCAGGGACAATCCCTGGGTTCTGAGTTCTTC
cdr3_aa: CASSYQGQSLGSEFF

j_call: TRBJ2-3
clone_size: .
v_call: TRBV7-6
d_call: .
cdr3_nt: TGTGCCAGCAGCCCCTCCCGACTGAATTCAGATACGCAGTATTTT
cdr3_aa: CASSPSRLNSDTQYF

j_call: TRBJ2-2
clone_size: .
v_call: TRBV7-3
d_call: .
cdr3_nt: TGTGCCAGCAGCTGGGAAGGACAGATTAACACCGGGGAGCTGTTTTTT
cdr3_aa: CASSWEGQINTGELFF

j_call: TRBJ2-7
clone_size: .
v_call: TRBV4-3
d_call: .
cdr3_nt: TGCGCCAGCCGGGGACACCGCGGAGATGAAGAGCAGTACTTC
cdr3_aa: CASRGHRGDEEQYF

j_call: TRBJ1-6
clone_size: .
v_call: TRBV18
d_call: TRBD1
cdr3_nt: TGTGCCAGCTCAAATACAGGGGAGCGAAGTTCACCCCTCCACTTT
cdr3_aa: CASSNTGERSSPLHF

j_call: TRBJ2-5
clone_size: few
v_call: TRBV18
d_call: TRBD1
cdr3_nt: TGTGCCAGCTCACCCCTCGGGACAGGGGGCGAAGAGACCCAGTACTTC
cdr3_aa: CASSPLGTGGEETQYF

j_call: TRBJ2-7
clone_size: .
v_call: TRBV7-2
d_call: TRBD2
cdr3_nt: TGTGCCAGCAGACGAGCGGGAGCCCTTCCGTACTTC
cdr3_aa: CASRRAGALPYF

j_call: TRBJ2-7
clone_size: .
v_call: TRBV4-3
d_call: .
cdr3_nt: TGCGCCAGCAGCCCTTCTAGCGTAGCCACCTACGAGCAGTACTTC
cdr3_aa: CASSPSSVATYEQYF

j_call: TRBJ2-5
clone_size: .
v_call: TRBV29-1
d_call: .
cdr3_nt: TGCAGCGTTGGAGTAGAGACCCAGTACTTC
cdr3_aa: CSVGVETQYF

j_call: TRBJ2-1
clone_size: .
v_call: TRBV9
d_call: TRBD1
cdr3_nt: TGTGCCAGCAGCGTCGGGACAGGGTGGAATGAGCAGTTCTTC
cdr3_aa: CASSVGTGWNEQFF

j_call: TRBJ1-4
clone_size: once
v_call: TRBV5-6
d_call: .
cdr3_nt: TGTGCCAGCAGCTTGTTGAGGGCTAATGAAAAACTGTTTTTT
cdr3_aa: CASSLLRANEKLFF

j_call: TRBJ1-5
clone_size: .
v_call: TRBV28
d_call: .
cdr3_nt: TGTGCCAGCAGCATCAGGGTTATTAGCAATCAGCCCCAGCATTTT
cdr3_aa: CASSIRVISNQPQHF

j_call: TRBJ2-7
clone_size: .
v_call: TRBV4-2
d_call: TRBD2
cdr3_nt: TGTGCCAGCAGCCAAGATTGGTTAGCGGGAGGGTCGCCCTACGAGCAGTACTTC
cdr3_aa: CASSQDWLAGGSPYEQYF

j_call: TRBJ2-1
clone_size: .
v_call: TRBV19
d_call: .
cdr3_nt: TGTGCCAGTAGTATAGTAACCCCAGCAGGGGCCTACAATGAGCAGTTCTTC
cdr3_aa: CASSIVTPAGAYNEQFF

j_call: TRBJ2-2
clone_size: .
v_call: TRBV7-2
d_call: .
cdr3_nt: TGTGCCAGCAGCTTAGCCCACAACACAATAGCATTCACCGGGGAGCTGTTTTTT
cdr3_aa: CASSLAHNTIAFTGELFF

j_call: TRBJ1-2
clone_size: .
v_call: TRBV18
d_call: .
cdr3_nt: TGTGCCAGCTCACCGCGGGACGCTCCTCGACCGGGTGGCTACACCTTC
cdr3_aa: CASSPRDAPRPGGYTF

j_call: TRBJ1-2
clone_size: .
v_call: TRBV4-1
d_call: .
cdr3_nt: TGCGCCAGCAGCCAAGATAGGACAGAGGGACCCCTCTATGGCTACACCTTC
cdr3_aa: CASSQDRTEGPLYGYTF

j_call: TRBJ2-7
clone_size: .
v_call: TRBV28
d_call: TRBD2
cdr3_nt: TGTGCCAGCAGACTGGGACTAGCGGATTTCTACGAGCAGTACTTC
cdr3_aa: CASRLGLADFYEQYF

j_call: TRBJ2-1
clone_size: once
v_call: TRBV11-2
d_call: .
cdr3_nt: TGTGCCAGCAGTACCCCCAGCGGAAGCTCCTACAATGAGCAGTTCTTC
cdr3_aa: CASSTPSGSSYNEQFF

j_call: TRBJ2-1
clone_size: .
v_call: TRBV25-1
d_call: .
cdr3_nt: TGTGCCAGCAGTGCCTCCGGACTGCTCAATGAGCAGTTCTTC
cdr3_aa: CASSASGLLNEQFF

j_call: TRBJ2-3
clone_size: once
v_call: TRBV27
d_call: .
cdr3_nt: TGTGCCAGCAGTCAGCGAAGGCAGGGCAGCACAGATACGCAGTATTTT
cdr3_aa: CASSQRRQGSTDTQYF

j_call: TRBJ2-1
clone_size: .
v_call: TRBV4-1
d_call: .
cdr3_nt: TGCGCCAGCAGCCAGCGATTTGGCAGGACTCGTTCCTACAATGAGCAGTTCTTC
cdr3_aa: CASSQRFGRTRSYNEQFF

j_call: TRBJ2-7
clone_size: .
v_call: TRBV27
d_call: TRBD1
cdr3_nt: TGTGCCACCAACTTAACCGGGACAGCGAAAGGCGAGCAGTACTTC
cdr3_aa: CATNLTGTAKGEQYF

j_call: TRBJ1-4
clone_size: few
v_call: TRBV30
d_call: .
cdr3_nt: TGTGCCGGAGGACGTTCAACTAATGAAAAACTGTTTTTT
cdr3_aa: CAGGRSTNEKLFF

j_call: TRBJ2-1
clone_size: .
v_call: TRBV13
d_call: TRBD2
cdr3_nt: TGTGCCAGCAGCTTGGGACGGGAGGCATCCTACAATGAGCAGTTCTTC
cdr3_aa: CASSLGREASYNEQFF